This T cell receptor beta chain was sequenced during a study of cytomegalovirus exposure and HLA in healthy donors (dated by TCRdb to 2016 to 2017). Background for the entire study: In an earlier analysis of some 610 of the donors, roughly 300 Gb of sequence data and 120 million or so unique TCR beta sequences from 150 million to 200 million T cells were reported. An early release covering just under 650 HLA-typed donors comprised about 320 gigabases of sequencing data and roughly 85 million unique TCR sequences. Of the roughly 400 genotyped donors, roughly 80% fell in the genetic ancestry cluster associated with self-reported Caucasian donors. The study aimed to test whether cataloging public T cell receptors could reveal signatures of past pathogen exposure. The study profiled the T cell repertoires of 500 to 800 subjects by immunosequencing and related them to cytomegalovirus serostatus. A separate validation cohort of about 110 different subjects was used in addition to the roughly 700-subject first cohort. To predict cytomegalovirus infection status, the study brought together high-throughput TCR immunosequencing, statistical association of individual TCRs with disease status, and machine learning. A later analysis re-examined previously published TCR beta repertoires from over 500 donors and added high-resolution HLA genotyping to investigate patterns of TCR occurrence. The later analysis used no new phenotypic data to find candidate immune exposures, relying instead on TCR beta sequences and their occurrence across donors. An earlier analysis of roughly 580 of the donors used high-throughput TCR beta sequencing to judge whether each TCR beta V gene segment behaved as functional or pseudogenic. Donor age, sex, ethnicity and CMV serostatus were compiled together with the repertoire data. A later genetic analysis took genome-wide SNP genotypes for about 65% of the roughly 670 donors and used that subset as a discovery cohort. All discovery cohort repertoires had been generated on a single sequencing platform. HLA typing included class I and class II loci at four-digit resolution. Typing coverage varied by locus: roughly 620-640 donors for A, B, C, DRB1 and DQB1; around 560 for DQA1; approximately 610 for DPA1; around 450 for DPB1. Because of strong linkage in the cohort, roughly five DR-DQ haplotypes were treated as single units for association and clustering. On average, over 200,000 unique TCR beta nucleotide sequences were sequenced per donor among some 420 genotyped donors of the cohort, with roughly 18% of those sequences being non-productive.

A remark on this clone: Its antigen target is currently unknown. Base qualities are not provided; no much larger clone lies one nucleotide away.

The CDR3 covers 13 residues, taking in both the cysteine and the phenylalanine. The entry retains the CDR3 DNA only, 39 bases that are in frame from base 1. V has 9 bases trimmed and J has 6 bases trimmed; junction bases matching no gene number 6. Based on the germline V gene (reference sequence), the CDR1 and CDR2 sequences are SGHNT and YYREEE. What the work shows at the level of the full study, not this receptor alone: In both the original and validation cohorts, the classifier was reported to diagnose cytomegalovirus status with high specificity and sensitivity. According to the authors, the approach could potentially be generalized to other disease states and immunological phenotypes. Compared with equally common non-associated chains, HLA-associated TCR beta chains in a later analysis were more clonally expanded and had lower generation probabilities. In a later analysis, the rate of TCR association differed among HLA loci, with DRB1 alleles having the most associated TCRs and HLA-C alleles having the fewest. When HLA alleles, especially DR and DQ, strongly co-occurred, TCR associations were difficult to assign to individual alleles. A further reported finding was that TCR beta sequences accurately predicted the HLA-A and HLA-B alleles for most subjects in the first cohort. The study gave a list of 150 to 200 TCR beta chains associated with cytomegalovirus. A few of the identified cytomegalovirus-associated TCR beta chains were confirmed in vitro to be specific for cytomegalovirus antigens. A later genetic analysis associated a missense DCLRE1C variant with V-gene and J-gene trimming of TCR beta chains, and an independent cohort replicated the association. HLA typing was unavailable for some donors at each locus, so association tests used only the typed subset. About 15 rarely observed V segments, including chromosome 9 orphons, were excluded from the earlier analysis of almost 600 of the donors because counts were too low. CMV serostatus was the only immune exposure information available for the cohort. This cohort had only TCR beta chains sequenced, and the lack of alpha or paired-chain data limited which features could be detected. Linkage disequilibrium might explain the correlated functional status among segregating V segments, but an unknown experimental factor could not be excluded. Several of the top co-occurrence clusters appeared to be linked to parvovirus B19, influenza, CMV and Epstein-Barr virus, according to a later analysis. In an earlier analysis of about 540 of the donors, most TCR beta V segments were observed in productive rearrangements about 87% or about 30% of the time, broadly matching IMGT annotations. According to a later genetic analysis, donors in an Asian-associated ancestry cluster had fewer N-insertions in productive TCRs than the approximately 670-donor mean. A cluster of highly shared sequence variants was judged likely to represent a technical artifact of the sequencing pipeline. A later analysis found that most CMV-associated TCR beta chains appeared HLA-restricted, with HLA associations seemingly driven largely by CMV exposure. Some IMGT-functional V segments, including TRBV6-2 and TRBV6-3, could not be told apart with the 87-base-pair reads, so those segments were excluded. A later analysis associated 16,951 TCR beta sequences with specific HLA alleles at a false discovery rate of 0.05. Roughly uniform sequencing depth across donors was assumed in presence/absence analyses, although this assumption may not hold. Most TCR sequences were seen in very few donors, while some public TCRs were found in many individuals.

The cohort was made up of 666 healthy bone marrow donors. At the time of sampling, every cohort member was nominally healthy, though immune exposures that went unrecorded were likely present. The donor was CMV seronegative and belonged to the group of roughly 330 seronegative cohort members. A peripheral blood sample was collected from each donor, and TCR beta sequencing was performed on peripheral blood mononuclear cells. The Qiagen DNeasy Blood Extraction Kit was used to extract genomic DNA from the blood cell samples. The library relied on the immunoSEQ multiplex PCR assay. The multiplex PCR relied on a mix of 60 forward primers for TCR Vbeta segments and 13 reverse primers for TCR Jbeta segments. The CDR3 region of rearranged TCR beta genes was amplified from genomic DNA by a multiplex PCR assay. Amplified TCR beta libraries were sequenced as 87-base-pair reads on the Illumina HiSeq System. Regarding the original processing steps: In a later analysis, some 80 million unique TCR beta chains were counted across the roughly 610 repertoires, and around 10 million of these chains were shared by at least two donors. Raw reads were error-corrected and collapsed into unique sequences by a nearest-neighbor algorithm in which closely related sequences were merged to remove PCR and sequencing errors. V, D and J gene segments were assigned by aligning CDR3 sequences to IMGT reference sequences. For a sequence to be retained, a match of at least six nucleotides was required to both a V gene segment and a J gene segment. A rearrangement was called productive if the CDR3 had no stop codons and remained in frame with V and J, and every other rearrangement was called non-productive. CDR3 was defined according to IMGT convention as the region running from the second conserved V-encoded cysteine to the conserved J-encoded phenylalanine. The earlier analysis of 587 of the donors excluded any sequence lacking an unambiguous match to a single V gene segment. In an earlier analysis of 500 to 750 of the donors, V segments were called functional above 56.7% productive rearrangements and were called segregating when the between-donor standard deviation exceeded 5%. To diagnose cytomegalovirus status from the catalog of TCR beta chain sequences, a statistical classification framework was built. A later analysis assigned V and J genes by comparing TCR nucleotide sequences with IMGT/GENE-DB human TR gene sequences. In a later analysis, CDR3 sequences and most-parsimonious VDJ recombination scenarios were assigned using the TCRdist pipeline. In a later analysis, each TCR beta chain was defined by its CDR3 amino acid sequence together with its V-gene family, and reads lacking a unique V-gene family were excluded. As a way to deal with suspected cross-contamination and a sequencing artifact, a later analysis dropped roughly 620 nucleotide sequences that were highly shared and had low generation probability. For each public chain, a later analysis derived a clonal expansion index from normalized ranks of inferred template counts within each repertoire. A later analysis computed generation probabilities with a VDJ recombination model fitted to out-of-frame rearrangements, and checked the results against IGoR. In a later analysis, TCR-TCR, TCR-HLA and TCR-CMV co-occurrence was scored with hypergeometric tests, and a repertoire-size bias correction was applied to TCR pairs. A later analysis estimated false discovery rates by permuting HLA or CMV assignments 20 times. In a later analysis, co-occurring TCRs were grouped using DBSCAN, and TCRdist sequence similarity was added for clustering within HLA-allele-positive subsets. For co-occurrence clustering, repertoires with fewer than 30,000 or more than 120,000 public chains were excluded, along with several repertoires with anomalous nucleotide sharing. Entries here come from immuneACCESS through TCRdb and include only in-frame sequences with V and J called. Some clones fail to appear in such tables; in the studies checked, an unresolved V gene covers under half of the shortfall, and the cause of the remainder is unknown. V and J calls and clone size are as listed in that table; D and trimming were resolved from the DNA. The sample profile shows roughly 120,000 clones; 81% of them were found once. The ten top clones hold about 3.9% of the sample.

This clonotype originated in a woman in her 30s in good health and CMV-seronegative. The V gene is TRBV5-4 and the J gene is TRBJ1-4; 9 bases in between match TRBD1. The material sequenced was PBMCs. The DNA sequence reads TGTGCCACAAACCGGGACAGGGATGAAAAACTGTTTTTT. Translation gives CATNRDRDEKLFF. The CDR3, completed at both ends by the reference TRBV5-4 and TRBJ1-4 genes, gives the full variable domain ETGVTQSPTHLIKTRGQQVTLRCSSQSGHNTVSWYQQALGQGPQFIFQYYREEENGRGNFPPRFSGLQFPNYSSELNVNALELDDSALYLCATNRDRDEKLFFGSGTQLSVL.